These T cell receptor beta chains were read from a single sample in a study of T cells in tumors after PD-1 blockade. Clones were sequenced by immunoSEQ multiplex PCR, and TCRdb holds only the in-frame ones, with some missing. The sample holds 50,000 to 75,000 clones, around 72% seen once. The sample here was PBMCs, taken after anti-PD-1 treatment. These receptors were obtained from a human donor with basal cell carcinoma. Both conserved end residues are part of each CDR3. The D gene is left open where the match is weak. Clone size is stated in some rows and not others, as once, few, many or a class when expanded.

len	j_gene	v_gene	d_gene	abundance	CDR3nt	CDR3aa
17	TRBJ1-2	TRBV28	NA	NA	TGTGCCAGCAGTCCCCACGGCAGCCACGGGTGGGTCTATGGCTACACCTTC	CASSPHGSHGWVYGYTF
15	TRBJ2-6	TRBV19	NA	NA	TGTGCCAGTAGTATGGGCTATTCTGGGGCCAACGTCCTGACTTTC	CASSMGYSGANVLTF
13	TRBJ1-2	TRBV7-8	NA	NA	TGTGCCAGCAGCTTAGGGGGGGGCTATGGCTACACCTTC	CASSLGGGYGYTF
13	TRBJ1-1	TRBV30	NA	NA	TGTGCCTGGAGTGTAAGGGGGACCACTGAAGCTTTCTTT	CAWSVRGTTEAFF
14	TRBJ2-2	TRBV3-1/TRBV3-2	TRBD2	NA	TGTGCCAGCTCCTATAGCGGGGGGACCGGGGAGCTGTTTTTT	CASSYSGGTGELFF
16	TRBJ2-3	TRBV12-1	NA	NA	TGTGCCAGCAGCCCTCGTTTAGGGGCCCACACAGATACGCAGTATTTT	CASSPRLGAHTDTQYF
15	TRBJ2-7	TRBV6-5	NA	once	TGTGCCAGCAGTTTTAATGGGGACGGTACCTACGAGCAGTACTTC	CASSFNGDGTYEQYF
16	TRBJ1-3	TRBV6-5	TRBD1	NA	TGTGCCAGCAGTTATTTGACAGGGGGCAATGGAAACACCATATATTTT	CASSYLTGGNGNTIYF
11	TRBJ2-2	TRBV20-1	NA	once	TGCAGTGCTACGAGGGTCGGGGAGCTGTTTTTT	CSATRVGELFF
12	TRBJ2-1	TRBV3-1/TRBV3-2	NA	once	TGTGCCAGCAGCCTACTGGAGGCTGAGCAGTTCTTC	CASSLLEAEQFF
13	TRBJ2-5	TRBV5-1	NA	NA	TGCGCCAGCAGGTGGTGGGGCGAAGAGACCCAGTACTTC	CASRWWGEETQYF
13	TRBJ1-5	TRBV29-1	TRBD1	NA	TGCAGCGTGAAGGGGGCATGGAATCAGCCCCAGCATTTT	CSVKGAWNQPQHF
16	TRBJ2-5	TRBV4-2	TRBD1	once	TGTGCCAGCAGCCCAATTCCAGGGGCAGGGGGAGAGACCCAGTACTTC	CASSPIPGAGGETQYF
14	TRBJ1-4	TRBV7-8	NA	NA	TGTGCCAGCAGCAAGTACGGGTCTAATGAAAAACTGTTTTTT	CASSKYGSNEKLFF
15	TRBJ1-6	TRBV11-1	NA	NA	TGTGCCAGCAGCTCACGGACAGAGTTGAATTCACCCCTCCACTTT	CASSSRTELNSPLHF
15	TRBJ2-3	TRBV6-4	TRBD2	NA	TGTGCCAGCAGTAACAGACTAGCCGGGACAGATACGCAGTATTTT	CASSNRLAGTDTQYF
16	TRBJ1-2	TRBV4-2	TRBD1	NA	TGTGCCAGCAGCCAAGATGAGGGGGCAAGGTGGGATGGCTACACCTTC	CASSQDEGARWDGYTF
17	TRBJ2-1	TRBV6-2/TRBV6-3	TRBD2	NA	TGTGCCAGCAGTTACTCGATAAGAGCGGGGGGTAACAATGAGCAGTTCTTC	CASSYSIRAGGNNEQFF
15	TRBJ2-6	TRBV28	NA	NA	TGTGCCAGCAGTCCGGGGGGCCGGCGGGACAACGTCCTGACTTTC	CASSPGGRRDNVLTF
15	TRBJ1-4	TRBV6-6	NA	NA	TGTGCCAGCAGTCATAAGGGGACGACAGGTGAAAAACTGTTTTTT	CASSHKGTTGEKLFF
15	TRBJ2-4	TRBV19	NA	NA	TGTGCCAGTAGTATAGATCCGGGGGCTAAGGACATTCAGTACTTC	CASSIDPGAKDIQYF
18	TRBJ1-6	TRBV15	NA	NA	TGTGCCACCAGCAGAGAATCCGGACTAAGCTCCTATAATTCACCCCTCCACTTT	CATSRESGLSSYNSPLHF
12	TRBJ1-2	TRBV30	NA	NA	TGTGCCTGGGCCTTAGCTAACTATGGCTACACCTTC	CAWALANYGYTF
13	TRBJ1-1	TRBV6-4	NA	NA	TGTGCCAGCAGTGTAAGGAGAGGGACTGAAGCTTTCTTT	CASSVRRGTEAFF
14	TRBJ2-7	TRBV6-5	NA	NA	TGTGCCAGCACCCCCCCCGGTGGGGCGGGGGAGCAGTACTTC	CASTPPGGAGEQYF
16	TRBJ2-5	TRBV3-1/TRBV3-2	NA	NA	TGTGCCAGCAGCCCCTTTGGGGCCAAGTGGGAAGAGACCCAGTACTTC	CASSPFGAKWEETQYF
12	TRBJ1-2	TRBV6-5	NA	once	TGTGCCAGCCTCGCAGGGGACTATGGCTACACCTTC	CASLAGDYGYTF
15	TRBJ2-1	TRBV7-8	TRBD1	few	TGTGCCAGCAGCGTTGGGACAGGGAGTAATAATGAGCAGTTCTTC	CASSVGTGSNNEQFF
15	TRBJ1-2	TRBV2	NA	NA	TGTGCCAGCAGTGAAAAGGACAGAGCTAACTATGGCTACACCTTC	CASSEKDRANYGYTF
12	TRBJ1-2	TRBV12-3/TRBV12-4	TRBD1	NA	TGTGCCAGCAAGGAGGGGGCCGGTGGCTACACCTTC	CASKEGAGGYTF
14	TRBJ1-2	TRBV10-3	NA	NA	TGTGCCATCAATACAGGGCTCAGGGACTATGGCTACACCTTC	CAINTGLRDYGYTF
14	TRBJ1-1	TRBV6-5	NA	NA	TGTGCCAGCAGTTACGGACAGTCGAACACTGAAGCTTTCTTT	CASSYGQSNTEAFF
14	TRBJ2-7	TRBV6-6	NA	NA	TGTGCCAGCAGTTACGGGACGGACTCCTACGAGCAGTACTTC	CASSYGTDSYEQYF
15	TRBJ1-1	TRBV7-2	TRBD1	few	TGTGCCAGCAGCCCCCGGGACAGGGCGGACACTGAAGCTTTCTTT	CASSPRDRADTEAFF